A selection of T cell receptor beta chains follows, all from one sample in a study of T cells in Graves' hyperthyroidism and ophthalmopathy. One entry per CDR3 protein, called by TCRdb with MiXCR from the multiplex PCR reads. The sample yields about 96,000 distinct CDR3 sequences, around 50% seen once. Sequenced: blood. Receptors were obtained from a woman aged 40 to 50 with Graves' hyperthyroidism. Both conserved end residues are trimmed from each CDR3. Each record gives: clone size, CDR3 length, J gene, V gene, D gene, CDR3 protein. A D gene is named only where the DNA matches it firmly. Only part of the rows carry a size: once, few, many, or a class if the clone is expanded.

abundance: .
len: 13
j_gene: TRBJ2-7
v_gene: TRBV19
d_gene: .
CDR3aa: ASSISSQDSYEQY

abundance: many
len: 13
j_gene: TRBJ2-5
v_gene: TRBV6-2/TRBV6-3
d_gene: TRBD2
CDR3aa: ASTGLAGVRETQY

abundance: .
len: 12
j_gene: TRBJ2-7
v_gene: TRBV29-1
d_gene: .
CDR3aa: SVEDQGREDEQY

abundance: .
len: 16
j_gene: TRBJ1-6
v_gene: TRBV20-1
d_gene: .
CDR3aa: SAGLQQGLSSHNSPLH

abundance: .
len: 14
j_gene: TRBJ1-6
v_gene: TRBV11-2
d_gene: .
CDR3aa: ASSLDSVGVNSPLH

abundance: .
len: 8
j_gene: TRBJ2-6
v_gene: TRBV10-3
d_gene: .
CDR3aa: ATTRDFEA

abundance: few
len: 10
j_gene: TRBJ1-1
v_gene: TRBV29-1
d_gene: .
CDR3aa: SSLQGNTEAF

abundance: .
len: 12
j_gene: TRBJ2-6
v_gene: TRBV20-1
d_gene: .
CDR3aa: SARDRPGANVLT

abundance: many
len: 11
j_gene: TRBJ2-7
v_gene: TRBV7-9
d_gene: TRBD2
CDR3aa: ASSRGTSGRQY

abundance: .
len: 11
j_gene: TRBJ2-5
v_gene: TRBV13
d_gene: TRBD1
CDR3aa: ASRWDRGETQY

abundance: .
len: 10
j_gene: TRBJ2-7
v_gene: TRBV29-1
d_gene: .
CDR3aa: SVESLVHEQY

abundance: .
len: 11
j_gene: TRBJ2-5
v_gene: TRBV27
d_gene: TRBD1
CDR3aa: ASSVTGEETQY

abundance: few
len: 12
j_gene: TRBJ2-5
v_gene: TRBV7-1
d_gene: .
CDR3aa: ASSSPTGGETQY

abundance: many
len: 13
j_gene: TRBJ2-7
v_gene: TRBV29-1
d_gene: TRBD1
CDR3aa: SAQGGTGSSYEQY

abundance: many
len: 11
j_gene: TRBJ1-1
v_gene: TRBV2
d_gene: TRBD1
CDR3aa: AALPGTGNEAF

abundance: .
len: 12
j_gene: TRBJ1-2
v_gene: TRBV20-1
d_gene: .
CDR3aa: SARDRTSAYGCT

abundance: .
len: 11
j_gene: TRBJ2-5
v_gene: TRBV29-1
d_gene: .
CDR3aa: SVGQRAQEPQY

abundance: .
len: 13
j_gene: TRBJ2-2
v_gene: TRBV20-1
d_gene: TRBD2
CDR3aa: SAREAGRFNGGLF

abundance: .
len: 12
j_gene: TRBJ2-6
v_gene: TRBV7-2
d_gene: .
CDR3aa: ASSRDAGANVLT

abundance: .
len: 9
j_gene: TRBJ1-2
v_gene: TRBV29-1
d_gene: TRBD1
CDR3aa: SAGTGGSYT

abundance: .
len: 11
j_gene: TRBJ1-5
v_gene: TRBV14
d_gene: TRBD1
CDR3aa: ASRDREGQPQH

abundance: few
len: 14
j_gene: TRBJ2-7
v_gene: TRBV7-3
d_gene: TRBD2
CDR3aa: ASSPPRTSRYYEQY